Below, 3 T cell receptor beta chains from the same sample are listed, as sequenced in a study of PD-1 blockade in mismatch repair-deficient tumors (dated by TCRdb to the late 2010s). Library creation used the immunoSEQ multiplex PCR assay. TCRdb's version of the immuneACCESS table is confined to in-frame rearrangements and falls short of the full clone set. An unresolved V gene accounts for under half of the shortfall where checked; the remainder is of unknown origin. The sample table shows approximately 120,000 clones, and 86% are seen once. The ten largest clones represent approximately 13% of the sample. The sample in question was peripheral blood, obtained 44 weeks after starting pembrolizumab. Receptors originate from an adult with mismatch repair-deficient cancer.

The V call is TRBV11-2, the J call TRBJ1-3; D uncertain. In germline, CDR1 is SGHAT, CDR2 FQNNGV. There are 15 residues in the CDR3. V shed 3 bases and J shed 0 bases, with 9 bases lying between them. The CDR3 spells CASSFGPDSGNTIYF. The CDR3 bases are TGTGCCAGCAGCTTTGGACCAGACTCTGGAAACACCATATATTTT.

The rearrangement joins TRBV7-6 to TRBJ2-3, with 8 bases lining up with TRBD1. Per the germline V gene, CDR1 is SGHVS and CDR2 is FNYEAQ. This CDR3 has 15 residues. Trimming cost V 3 bases and J 3 bases; bases outside gene matches: 5. The CDR3 region is CASSLTGDGTDTQYF. The CDR3 DNA reads TGTGCCAGCAGCTTGACAGGGGATGGGACAGATACGCAGTATTTT.

The chain uses TRBV5-6 and TRBJ2-7; unclear D gene. The V gene lost 2 bases and the J gene lost 6 bases, with 9 bases spanning the gap. Looked up from germline, CDR1 is SGHDT and CDR2 is YYEEEE. This CDR3 region has 12 residues. The CDR3 DNA reads TGTGCCAGCAGCTTCTCAAGTGTCGAGCAGTACTTC. Its protein product is CASSFSSVEQYF.